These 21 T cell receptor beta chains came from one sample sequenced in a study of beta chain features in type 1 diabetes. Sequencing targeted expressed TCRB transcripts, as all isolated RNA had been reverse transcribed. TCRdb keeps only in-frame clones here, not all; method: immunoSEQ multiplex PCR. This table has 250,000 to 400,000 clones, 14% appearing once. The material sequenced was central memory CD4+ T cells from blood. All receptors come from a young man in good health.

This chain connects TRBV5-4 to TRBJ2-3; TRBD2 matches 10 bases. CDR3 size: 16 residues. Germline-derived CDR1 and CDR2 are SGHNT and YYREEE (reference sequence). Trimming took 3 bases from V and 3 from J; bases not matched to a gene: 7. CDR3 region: CASSSKREGLTDTQYF. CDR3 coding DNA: TGTGCCAGCAGCTCTAAGCGGGAGGGCCTTACAGATACGCAGTATTTT.

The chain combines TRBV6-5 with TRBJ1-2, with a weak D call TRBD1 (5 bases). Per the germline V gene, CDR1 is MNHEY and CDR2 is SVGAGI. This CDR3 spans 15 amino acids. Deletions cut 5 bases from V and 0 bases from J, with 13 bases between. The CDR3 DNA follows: TGTGCCAGCAGTGTGGGGGGACCCTCTAACTATGGCTACACCTTC. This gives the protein CASSVGGPSNYGYTF.

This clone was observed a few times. The CDR3: CASRKGTSGREDTQYF. The DNA for the CDR3 is TGTGCCAGCAGAAAAGGGACTAGCGGGAGGGAAGATACGCAGTATTTT. The chain is built from TRBV5-4 and TRBJ2-3, with 16 positions matching TRBD2. Per the germline V gene, CDR1 is SGHNT and CDR2 is YYREEE (reference sequence). The CDR3 runs to 16 residues. V lost 5 bases and J lost 5; bases outside the gene matches: 5.

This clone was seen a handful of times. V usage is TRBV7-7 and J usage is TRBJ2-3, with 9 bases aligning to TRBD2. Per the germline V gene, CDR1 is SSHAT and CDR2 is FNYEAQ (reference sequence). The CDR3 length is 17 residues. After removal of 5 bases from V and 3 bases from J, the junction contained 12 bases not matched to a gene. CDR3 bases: TGTGCCAGCAGCCTCGCTTTTCGTAGCGGGAGAACAGATACGCAGTATTTT. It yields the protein CASSLAFRSGRTDTQYF.

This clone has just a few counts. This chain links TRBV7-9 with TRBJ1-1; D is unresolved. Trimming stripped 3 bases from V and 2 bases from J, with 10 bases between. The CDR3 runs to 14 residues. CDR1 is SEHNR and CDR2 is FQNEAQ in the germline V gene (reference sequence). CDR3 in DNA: TGTGCCAGCAGCTTCGGGCATTCTAACACTGAAGCTTTCTTT. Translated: CASSFGHSNTEAFF.

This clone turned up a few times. CDR3 nucleotide sequence: TGCGCCAGCAGCCAAAATATCGGGTATTCCGGGGAGCTGTTTTTT. This translates into CASSQNIGYSGELFF. V usage is TRBV4-3 and J usage is TRBJ2-2; D not resolved. V dropped 2 bases and J dropped 6 bases, with 13 bases sitting between them. The CDR3 length is 15 residues. Germline assignment: CDR1 LGHNA and CDR2 YSLEER.

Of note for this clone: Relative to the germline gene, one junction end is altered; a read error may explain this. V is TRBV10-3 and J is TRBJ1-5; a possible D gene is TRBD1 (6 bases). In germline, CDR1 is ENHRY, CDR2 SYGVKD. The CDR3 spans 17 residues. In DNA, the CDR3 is TGTGCCAGCAGTGAAGACCCCTCGGGGGCTGGCTATCAGCCCCAGCATTTT. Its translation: CASSEDPSGAGYQPQHF.

This chain's CDR3 is CASSLARPSRGTEAFF. The CDR3 DNA is TGTGCCAGCAGCTTAGCGAGGCCATCCAGAGGGACTGAAGCTTTCTTT. This chain uses TRBV7-2 with TRBJ1-1; D gene ambiguous. Germline-derived CDR1 and CDR2 are SGHTA and FQGNSA. V shed 0 bases and J shed 5 bases, with 16 bases lying between them. The CDR3 totals 16 residues. Combining the CDR3 with reference TRBV7-2 and TRBJ1-1 gives the whole variable domain GAGVSQSPSNKVTEKGKDVELRCDPISGHTALYWYRQSLGQGLEFLIYFQGNSAPDKSGLPSDRFSAERTGGSVSTLTIQRTQQEDSAVYLCASSLARPSRGTEAFFGQGTRLTVV.

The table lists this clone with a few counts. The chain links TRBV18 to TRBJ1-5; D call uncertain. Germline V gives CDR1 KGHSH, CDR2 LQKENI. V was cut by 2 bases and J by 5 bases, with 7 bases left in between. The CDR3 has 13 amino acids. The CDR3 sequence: CASSPSNDQPQHF. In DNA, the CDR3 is TGTGCCAGCTCACCAAGCAACGATCAGCCCCAGCATTTT. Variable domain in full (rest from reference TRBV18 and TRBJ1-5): NAGVMQNPRHLVRRRGQEARLRCSPMKGHSHVYWYRQLPEEGLKFMVYLQKENIIDESGMPKERFSAEFPKEGPSILRIQQVVRGDSAAYFCASSPSNDQPQHFGDGTRLSIL.

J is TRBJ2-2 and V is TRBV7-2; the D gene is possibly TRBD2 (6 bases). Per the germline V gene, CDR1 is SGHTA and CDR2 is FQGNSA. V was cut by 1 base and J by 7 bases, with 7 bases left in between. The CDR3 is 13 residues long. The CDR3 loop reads CASSLGDFGELFF. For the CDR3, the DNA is TGTGCCAGCAGCTTAGGGGACTTCGGGGAGCTGTTTTTT. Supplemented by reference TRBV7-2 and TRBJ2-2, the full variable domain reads GAGVSQSPSNKVTEKGKDVELRCDPISGHTALYWYRQSLGQGLEFLIYFQGNSAPDKSGLPSDRFSAERTGGSVSTLTIQRTQQEDSAVYLCASSLGDFGELFFGEGSRLTVL.

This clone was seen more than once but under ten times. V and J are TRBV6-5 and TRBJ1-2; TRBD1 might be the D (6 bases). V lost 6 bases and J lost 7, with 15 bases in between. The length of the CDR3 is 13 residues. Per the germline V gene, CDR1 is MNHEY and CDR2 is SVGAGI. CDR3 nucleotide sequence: TGTGCCAGCAGCCTTAACAGGGTCGGTGGCTACACCTTC. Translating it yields CASSLNRVGGYTF.

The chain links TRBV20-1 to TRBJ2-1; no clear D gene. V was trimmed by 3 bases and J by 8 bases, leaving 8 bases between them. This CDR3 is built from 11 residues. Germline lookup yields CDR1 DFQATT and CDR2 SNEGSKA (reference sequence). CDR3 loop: CSARTWDEQFF. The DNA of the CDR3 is TGCAGTGCTAGGACCTGGGATGAGCAGTTCTTC.

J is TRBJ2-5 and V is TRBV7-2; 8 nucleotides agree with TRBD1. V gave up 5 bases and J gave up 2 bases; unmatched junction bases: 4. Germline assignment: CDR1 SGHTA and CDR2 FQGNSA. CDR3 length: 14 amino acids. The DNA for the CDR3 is TGTGCCAGCAGCCTGGACAGGGTACAAGAGACCCAGTACTTC. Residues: CASSLDRVQETQYF.

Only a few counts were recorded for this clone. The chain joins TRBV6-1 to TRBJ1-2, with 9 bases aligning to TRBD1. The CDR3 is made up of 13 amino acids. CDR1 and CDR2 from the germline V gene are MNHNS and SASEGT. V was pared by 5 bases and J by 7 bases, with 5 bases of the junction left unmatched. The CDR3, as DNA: TGTGCCAGCAGTCGGGACAGGGAAAGTGGCTACACCTTC. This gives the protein CASSRDRESGYTF.

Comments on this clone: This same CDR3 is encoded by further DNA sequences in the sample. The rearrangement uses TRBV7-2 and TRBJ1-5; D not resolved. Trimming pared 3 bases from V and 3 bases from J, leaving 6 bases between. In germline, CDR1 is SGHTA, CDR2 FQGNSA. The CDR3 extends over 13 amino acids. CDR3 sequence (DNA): TGTGCCAGCAGCTTGGGTATCAATCAGCCCCAGCATTTT. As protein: CASSLGINQPQHF.

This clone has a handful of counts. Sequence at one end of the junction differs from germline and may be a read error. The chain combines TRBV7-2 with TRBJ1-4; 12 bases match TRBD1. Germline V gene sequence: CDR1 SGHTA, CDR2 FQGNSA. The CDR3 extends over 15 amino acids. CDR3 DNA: TGCGCCAGCAGCCACCCGGGACAGGGGGCAGGAAAACTGTTTTTT. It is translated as CASSHPGQGAGKLFF.

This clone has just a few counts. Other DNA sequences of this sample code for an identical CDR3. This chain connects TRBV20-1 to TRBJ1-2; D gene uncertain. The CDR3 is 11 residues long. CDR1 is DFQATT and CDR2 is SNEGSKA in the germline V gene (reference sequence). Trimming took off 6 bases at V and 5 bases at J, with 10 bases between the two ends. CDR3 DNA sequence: TGCAGTGCCCCCCAGAATTATGGCTACACCTTC. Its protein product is CSAPQNYGYTF.

The CDR3: CASSQEGRNEQFF. The CDR3 coding sequence is TGTGCCAGCAGCCAAGAAGGTAGGAATGAGCAGTTCTTC. The gene calls are TRBV7-9 and TRBJ2-1; D ambiguous. The CDR3 is 13 residues long. The germline gives CDR1 SEHNR, CDR2 FQNEAQ (reference sequence). V was pared by 5 bases and J by 7 bases, with 12 bases between.

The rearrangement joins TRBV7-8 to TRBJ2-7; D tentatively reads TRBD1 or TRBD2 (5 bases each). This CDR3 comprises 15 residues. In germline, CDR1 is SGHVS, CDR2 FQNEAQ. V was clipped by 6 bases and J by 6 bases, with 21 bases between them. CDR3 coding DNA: TGTGCCAGCAGTCGGGACCGGAGTTCGAGGGGCGAGCAGTACTTC. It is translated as CASSRDRSSRGEQYF.

CDR3 in amino acids: CASREQGAGNSPLHF. CDR3 in DNA: TGTGCCAGCAGGGAACAGGGGGCGGGGAATTCACCCCTCCACTTT. V is TRBV2 and J is TRBJ1-6, with 9 bases matching TRBD1. V shed 6 bases, J shed 7 bases, and the junction held 7 bases outside the gene matches. The CDR3 spans 15 residues. Germline values: CDR1 SNHLY, CDR2 FYNNEI.

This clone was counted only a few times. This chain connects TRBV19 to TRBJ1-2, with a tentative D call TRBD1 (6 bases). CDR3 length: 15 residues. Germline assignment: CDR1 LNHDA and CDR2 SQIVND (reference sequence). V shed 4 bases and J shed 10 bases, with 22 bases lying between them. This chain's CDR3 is CASSRGRQGTSDYTF. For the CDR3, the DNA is TGTGCCAGTAGTAGGGGGAGGCAGGGGACTTCGGACTACACCTTC.